The present entry profiles one T cell receptor (beta chain) with its context. Its antigen is currently unknown. This record belongs to a study of shared clonotypes between healthy human individuals. Study overall: Aged between 18 and 49, the donors were a couple of women and three men. Points from the study as a whole: Lower generation probabilities were found for non-shared clonotypes than for those shared by all four donors. Exclusively blood specimens were collected; tissue repertoires likely differ.

Trimming stripped 6 bases from V and 1 base from J, with 20 bases between. Looked up from germline, CDR1 is LNHDA and CDR2 is SQIVND (reference sequence). The CDR3 has 17 amino acids. This was a deep-level run. TCRdb's table, derived via immunoSEQ multiplex PCR, lists solely in-frame clones and lacks some. The top ten hold 0.3% to 0.4% of the sample, which has some 2,500,000 clones, about 90% seen once. The sequence was collected from a man younger than 35 in good health. Some clones in this sample may be carry-over from other donors' samples. Source material: naive CD4+ T cells from PBMCs. The subset: CD45RA+ positively selected. This chain joins TRBV19 and TRBJ2-3; D is possibly TRBD2 (6 bases). The CDR3 reads CASRTSGRFSGTDTQYF. Here the CDR3 DNA reads TGTGCCAGTAGAACCAGCGGGCGCTTTAGTGGCACAGATACGCAGTATTTT.